This T cell receptor beta chain was observed in a study of early T cells in non-severe SARS-CoV-2 infection. Study-wide points: VDJdb-based annotation leaned toward anti-spike CD8 responses and missed private and CD4 specificities.

This clonotype was counted ten times or more. Its antigen is not known. This CDR3 is built from 13 residues. Trimming took off 3 bases at V and 4 bases at J, with 10 bases between the two ends. The V gene's germline CDR1 is SGHNT and CDR2 YYREEE (reference sequence). Attachment of unique molecular identifiers was made to individual cDNA molecules. A single record per CDR3 protein comes from TCRdb applying MiXCR to the 5' RACE reads. Of some 50,000 distinct CDR3 sequences in the sample, more than 9% were seen once. The gene calls are TRBV5-4 and TRBJ1-1; D not certain. This clonotype was sampled from an adult who was a healthcare worker with PCR-confirmed SARS-CoV-2 infection or an uninfected control (not recorded which). Sequenced sample: whole blood. In DNA, the CDR3 is TGTGCCAGCAGCTCCGACATTACCACTGAAGCTTTCTTT. It specifies CASSSDITTEAFF.